The clone carrying this T cell receptor beta chain has just a few counts. Per the original methods: The assay estimated nucleated cells by amplifying reference gene primers. Sequencing was performed with immunoSEQ multiplex PCR; in TCRdb, only in-frame clones are kept and a portion is missing. That table furnishes V, J and clone size, whereas the DNA furnished D and trimming. The repertoire has approximately 290,000 clones, approximately 86% of them found once; the top ten carry about 2.3%. CDR1 and CDR2 (germline): MNHEY, SVGAGI. There are 13 residues in the CDR3. The V gene lost 2 bases and the J gene lost 1 base, with 5 bases spanning the gap. This sample was included in a study of blood T cell repertoires in COVID-19.

The sequence was collected from a man aged 18-30 years with active or convalescent COVID-19. The gene calls are TRBV6-5 and TRBJ1-1, with D hard to call. Sequenced material: peripheral blood. The CDR3 protein is CASSYAGNTEAFF. The CDR3 DNA is TGTGCCAGCAGTTACGCAGGGAACACTGAAGCTTTCTTT.